This TCR beta chain was sequenced during a study of OX40 agonist ivuxolimab in advanced cancers. The CDR3 is 14 residues long. The germline V gene encodes CDR1 SGHNT and CDR2 YENEEA. Deletions cut 1 base from V and 3 bases from J, with 7 bases between. This table comes from immunoSEQ multiplex PCR, and its TCRdb copy is limited to in-frame clones, with some not included. The table records about 72,000 clones, about nine tenths of them present only once. This clone was observed a few times. The sample here was CD4+ or CD8+ T cells sorted from blood, taken in a trial of the OX40 agonist ivuxolimab. This clonotype was obtained from an adult with an advanced solid tumor such as melanoma, head and neck, liver or kidney cancer. This chain links TRBV11-3 with TRBJ1-3; no clear D gene. The CDR3 DNA reads as TGTGCCAGCAGCTTAGGCTACCGTGGAAACACCATATATTTT. This codes for CASSLGYRGNTIYF.